These 25 T cell receptor beta chains were all obtained from the same sample, sequenced in a study of T cell repertoires in cytomegalovirus infection. TCRdb reprocessed the reads with MiXCR, giving one entry per CDR3 protein. The sample lists 500,000 to 600,000 distinct CDR3 sequences, more than 15% occurring once. The specimen was CD8+ T cells from PBMCs. The receptors originated from a human donor in good health (CMV status not recorded). Some clones in this sample may be carry-over from other donors' samples.

This clonotype appeared many times. The chain combines TRBV15 with TRBJ2-3; 9 nucleotides line up with TRBD2. The CDR3 contains 14 residues. Germline lookup yields CDR1 LNHNV and CDR2 YYDKDF (reference sequence). V lost 6 bases to trimming and J lost 6 bases; unmatched junction nucleotides: 7. The CDR3 nucleotides read TGTGCCACCAGGCGGAATAGCGGGAGTGATACGCAGTATTTT. Protein product: CATRRNSGSDTQYF.

This clonotype was seen at least ten times. The chain recombines TRBV25-1 with TRBJ2-7, with 7 bases identical to TRBD1. CDR1 and CDR2 (germline): MGHDK, SYGVNS. V gave up 7 bases and J gave up 6 bases; unmatched junction bases: 12. The CDR3 extends over 14 amino acids. The CDR3 DNA reads as TGTGCCAGCACAAAGAGGGACAGCTTCGGCGAGCAGTACTTC. Amino acid sequence: CASTKRDSFGEQYF.

This rearrangement joins TRBV5-1 to TRBJ2-3; D ambiguous. V gave up 4 bases and J gave up 2 bases, with 14 bases separating them. Germline lookup yields CDR1 SGHRS and CDR2 YFSETQ. The CDR3 totals 15 residues. The CDR3 nucleotides read TGCGCCAGCAGCCCGGCCCCGAGGCCCACAGATACGCAGTATTTT. Its protein is CASSPAPRPTDTQYF. The full variable domain, rest sourced from reference TRBV5-1 and TRBJ2-3, is KAGVTQTPRYLIKTRGQQVTLSCSPISGHRSVSWYQQTPGQGLQFLFEYFSETQRNKGNFPGRFSGRQFSNSRSEMNVSTLELGDSALYLCASSPAPRPTDTQYFGPGTRLTVL.

The rearrangement uses TRBV24-1 and TRBJ2-7, with a tentative D call TRBD1 (6 bases). Trimming removed 4 bases at V and 5 bases at J, with 14 bases between. The length of the CDR3 is 14 residues. The germline gives CDR1 KGHDR, CDR2 SFDVKD. The CDR3 nucleotides are TGTGCCACCAGTGAGAAAAACAGGGTCGACGAGCAGTACTTC. Translated: CATSEKNRVDEQYF.

This clonotype was seen repeatedly, ten times or more. This rearrangement joins TRBV24-1 to TRBJ2-6; the D is unclear. This CDR3 contains 16 residues. The V end was cut by 0 bases, the J end by 0 bases, with 5 bases between. From germline, CDR1 is KGHDR and CDR2 SFDVKD. This CDR3 is CATSDLEDSGANVLTF. DNA for the CDR3: TGTGCCACCAGTGATTTGGAGGACTCTGGGGCCAACGTCCTGACTTTC.

A few counts support this clonotype. The chain couples TRBV4-1 to TRBJ1-4, with 7 bases fitting TRBD1. This CDR3 is 18 amino acids long. V was pared by 0 bases and J by 2 bases, with 9 bases of the junction left unmatched. Germline loops: CDR1 MGHRA, CDR2 YSYEKL. CDR3 sequence: CASSQERSEGATNEKLFF. The CDR3 DNA follows: TGCGCCAGCAGCCAAGAAAGGTCGGAGGGGGCGACTAATGAAAAACTGTTTTTT.

The V and J genes are TRBV7-9 and TRBJ1-1; the D gene is possibly TRBD1 (6 bases). The V gene lost 1 base and the J gene lost 5 bases, with 20 bases spanning the gap. The CDR3 extends over 17 amino acids. Germline assignment: CDR1 SEHNR and CDR2 FQNEAQ (reference sequence). The DNA for the CDR3 is TGTGCCAGCAGCTTAGAAGAGAAGGGGGGCGGTGGGACTGAAGCTTTCTTT. Amino acid sequence: CASSLEEKGGGGTEAFF.

The chain employs TRBV20-1 and TRBJ2-2; a possible D gene is TRBD1 (6 bases). Germline V gene data show CDR1 as DFQATT and CDR2 as SNEGSKA (reference sequence). Deletions cut 3 bases from V and 4 bases from J, with 15 bases between. This CDR3 is built from 15 residues. Written as DNA, the CDR3 is TGCAGTGCTAGTATTCCAGGGGAGAGCACCGGGGAGCTGTTTTTT. It encodes CSASIPGESTGELFF.

V usage is TRBV27 and J usage is TRBJ1-2; D gene unclear. V lost 0 bases, J lost 4 bases, and 12 bases lay in between. The germline gives CDR1 MNHEY, CDR2 SMNVEV (reference sequence). The CDR3 contains 15 residues. This CDR3 is CASSLSPESSYGYTF. As DNA, the CDR3 is TGTGCCAGCAGTTTATCGCCCGAATCTTCCTATGGCTACACCTTC.

Turning to this clonotype: A junction end diverges from the germline sequence, so it may reflect a read error. The chain recombines TRBV7-2 with TRBJ1-4; no definite D call. CDR1 is SGHTA, CDR2 FQGNSA, per germline. The CDR3 contains 14 residues. The CDR3 loop reads CASSFNPYNEKLFF. DNA for the CDR3: TGTGCAAGCAGCTTTAACCCCTATAATGAAAAACTGTTTTTT.

V is TRBV19 and J is TRBJ1-5; 7 nucleotides line up with TRBD1. The V and J ends lost 3 bases and 4 bases, in that order; junction bases with no gene match: 6. The CDR3 runs 15 residues. The V gene's germline CDR1 is LNHDA and CDR2 SQIVND (reference sequence). As DNA, the CDR3 is TGTGCCAGTAGTATGGTCCGGGACAGAAATCAGCCCCAGCATTTT. Protein product: CASSMVRDRNQPQHF.

This clonotype was seen only a few times. This likely comes from a read error, as the CDR3 has no conserved phenylalanine or tryptophan at its end. The gene calls are TRBV12-5 and TRBJ2-1; possible D gene TRBD1, 6 bases. Germline CDR1 LGHNT, CDR2 FRNRAP. Trimming shortened V by 7 bases and J by 5 bases, and 24 bases separated the two germline ends. There are 17 residues in the CDR3. This CDR3 reads CASATTQGSLDHNEQFL. The CDR3 bases are TGTGCTAGTGCCACAACTCAGGGGTCTCTAGACCACAATGAGCAGTTCTTA.

This chain connects TRBV29-1 to TRBJ1-2; possible D gene TRBD1, 5 bases. Germline CDR1 reads SQVTM; CDR2 reads ANQGSEA. V was pared by 4 bases and J by 5 bases, with 14 bases between. This CDR3 is 13 amino acids long. For the CDR3, the DNA is TGCAGCGTTGGGGCCCGGGACGGATATGGCTACACCTTC. This codes for CSVGARDGYGYTF.

The table lists this clonotype with many counts. V and J are TRBV7-9 and TRBJ1-6; TRBD1 aligns across 10 bases. The V gene end was trimmed by 5 bases and the J gene end by 8 bases; junction bases not matched to a gene: 3. The CDR3 contains 14 residues. Germline V CDR1 and CDR2: SEHNR, FQNEAQ (reference sequence). The CDR3 DNA is TGTGCCAGCAGCCCGGGACAGGGGTATTCACCCCTCCACTTT. This codes for CASSPGQGYSPLHF.

This clonotype has more than one count but fewer than ten. The rearrangement uses TRBV2 and TRBJ1-6, with 7 nucleotides matching TRBD1. Germline trimming cut 8 bases from V and 8 bases from J; bases unmatched to any gene: 6. The CDR3 consists of 13 residues. Germline CDR1 SNHLY, CDR2 FYNNEI. CDR3 sequence reads: CASEGGSDSPLHF. DNA for the CDR3: TGTGCCAGCGAAGGGGGCAGCGATTCACCCCTCCACTTT.

This clonotype was recorded many times. V and J are TRBV10-2 and TRBJ1-3; D ambiguous. The V and J ends lost 7 bases and 0 bases respectively, with 13 bases between them. Germline CDR1 reads WSHSY; CDR2 reads SAAADI. This CDR3 has 15 amino acids. CDR3 DNA sequence: TGCGCCAGCATTTCCGGACGGTACTCTGGAAACACCATATATTTT. Amino acid sequence: CASISGRYSGNTIYF.

A few counts support this clonotype. The gene calls are TRBV7-9 and TRBJ1-3; a possible D gene is TRBD1 (5 bases). Per germline, CDR1 SEHNR and CDR2 FQNEAQ (reference sequence). V lost 4 bases to trimming and J lost 0 bases, with 16 bases between them. The CDR3 length is 17 residues. The chain's CDR3 is CASSSLPGPSSGNTIYF. The DNA for the CDR3 is TGTGCCAGCAGCTCGCTTCCGGGACCCTCCTCTGGAAACACCATATATTTT. Full variable domain (missing parts from reference TRBV7-9 and TRBJ1-3): DTGVSQNPRHKITKRGQNVTFRCDPISEHNRLYWYRQTLGQGPEFLTYFQNEAQLEKSRLLSDRFSAERPKGSFSTLEIQRTEQGDSAMYLCASSSLPGPSSGNTIYFGEGSWLTVV.

This clonotype was counted many times. The chain links TRBV7-9 to TRBJ2-5; no clear D. Trimming took 4 bases from V and 2 from J, leaving 5 bases between them. This CDR3 contains 12 residues. CDR1 is SEHNR, CDR2 FQNEAQ, per germline (reference sequence). The CDR3 loop is CASSSTQETQYF. The CDR3 DNA is TGTGCCAGCAGCTCGACACAAGAGACCCAGTACTTC.

As concerns this clonotype: As the CDR3 is not closed by the conserved phenylalanine or tryptophan, this likely results from a read error. The chain carries TRBV15 and TRBJ1-6, with 8 bases identical to TRBD1. The length of the CDR3 is 14 residues. Unmatched junction bases numbered 5, after V lost 3 bases and J lost 10 bases. Per the germline V gene, CDR1 is LNHNV and CDR2 is YYDKDF (reference sequence). CDR3 in amino acids: CATSRDRVRSPLHD. For the CDR3, the DNA is TGTGCCACCAGCAGGGACAGGGTTCGCTCACCCCTCCACGAT.

This clonotype turned up a few times. A junction end diverges from the germline sequence, so it may reflect a read error. The CDR3 bases are TGTGCCAGCAGCCAAGAAACGGGGGCTGTCACTGAAGCTTTCTTT. Protein sequence: CASSQETGAVTEAFF. The rearrangement uses TRBV4-1 and TRBJ1-1; D perhaps matches TRBD1 (6 bases). The germline gives CDR1 MGHRA, CDR2 YSYEKL. This CDR3 region has 15 residues.

The chain links TRBV12-3 or TRBV12-4 to TRBJ2-3, with 7 bases matching TRBD2. This CDR3 has 15 amino acids. Trimming at V came to 3 bases and at J to 2 bases, leaving 5 bases not matched to a gene. CDR3 sequence reads: CASSFMSGDTDTQYF. CDR3 nucleotides: TGTGCCAGCAGTTTTATGAGCGGGGACACAGATACGCAGTATTTT.

This clonotype was detected many times. The rearrangement uses TRBV7-9 and TRBJ2-1; the D is unclear. CDR3 length equals 13 residues. The V gene's germline CDR1 is SEHNR and CDR2 FQNEAQ (reference sequence). Trimming took off 2 bases at V and 9 bases at J, with 11 bases between the two ends. CDR3 loop: CASSLPLDSEQFF. CDR3 nucleotide sequence: TGTGCCAGCAGCTTACCCCTTGATAGTGAGCAGTTCTTC.

Ten or more counts support this clonotype. V usage is TRBV5-1 and J usage is TRBJ1-5; 11 nucleotides line up with TRBD1. The length of the CDR3 is 15 residues. Unmatched junction bases numbered 3, after V lost 0 bases and J lost 7 bases. The germline gives CDR1 SGHRS, CDR2 YFSETQ. This chain's CDR3 is CASSLDGTGGQPQHF. The CDR3 DNA reads TGCGCCAGCAGCTTGGACGGGACAGGGGGACAGCCCCAGCATTTT.

The rearrangement links TRBV2 to TRBJ2-5; 14 bases map to TRBD2. CDR1 is SNHLY, CDR2 FYNNEI, per germline. V was pared by 2 bases and J by 3 bases, with 11 bases of the junction left unmatched. The CDR3 has 19 residues. CDR3 residues: CASSELWGTSGGLEETQYF. Here the CDR3 DNA reads TGTGCCAGCAGTGAACTGTGGGGGACTAGCGGGGGCTTGGAAGAGACCCAGTACTTC.

The CDR3 region is CASPTGDYGYTF. CDR3 bases: TGTGCCAGCCCGACAGGGGACTATGGCTACACCTTC. The V call is TRBV19, the J call TRBJ1-2, with 8 bases lining up with TRBD1. This CDR3 comprises 12 residues. Germline loops: CDR1 LNHDA, CDR2 SQIVND (reference sequence). V dropped 9 bases and J dropped 3; count of bases not matched to a gene: 3.